This T cell receptor beta chain originates from a study of post-analysis software for immune sequencing data. Overall study: Several disease courses (relapsing-remitting, secondary progressive and progressive-relapsing) of multiple sclerosis were included. Whole-study results and caveats: Five TRBV segments, including TRBV5-6, TRBV5-1 and TRBV20-1, were more frequent in patients than controls.

Note on this clonotype: What it recognizes is unknown.

This CDR3 contains 14 residues. Trimming stripped 2 bases from V and 7 bases from J, with 15 bases between. From germline, CDR1 is DFQATT and CDR2 SNEGSKA (reference sequence). Unique molecular identifiers were present in the TCR beta cDNA libraries. TCRdb redid the calling of the PCR reads with MiXCR, one entry per CDR3 protein. Among hundreds of thousands of distinct CDR3 sequences, about 57% were seen once, and the ten largest hold approximately 4.2%. Sequencing was carried out using blood. The receptor comes from a girl between 10 and 17 years old with multiple sclerosis. The genes are TRBV20-1 and TRBJ2-1; TRBD2 is a possible D gene (7 bases). CDR3 DNA sequence: TGCAGTGCTAGATGGGGGGGGGCCAGAAATGAGCAGTTCTTC. This codes for CSARWGGARNEQFF.